These 13 T cell receptor beta chains were all obtained from the same sample, sequenced in a study of blood T cell repertoires in COVID-19 (TCRdb year 2020). Libraries were prepared through the immunoSEQ multiplex PCR assay. This is the immuneACCESS table as TCRdb keeps it, with only in-frame sequences that have V and J called. A part of the clones is gone; compared with another copy, unresolved V genes explain less than half, and the rest is unexplained. Within this sample are 220,000 or so clones, with less than 90% of them counted one time only. The ten largest make up around 6.5% of the sample. Source material: PBMCs or T cells enriched from blood (not recorded which). The receptors originated from a woman in her 40s who had recovered from COVID-19.

The V gene is TRBV6-5, the J gene TRBJ2-6; unclear D gene. The CDR3 runs to 14 residues. V gave up 6 bases and J gave up 1 base, with 7 bases separating them. Germline CDR1 and CDR2: MNHEY and SVGAGI. The CDR3 DNA reads as TGTGCCAGCAGGCGCGATTCTGGGGCCAACGTCCTGACTTTC. Amino acid sequence: CASRRDSGANVLTF.

The chain couples TRBV18 to TRBJ1-5; possible D gene TRBD1, 5 bases. In germline, CDR1 is KGHSH, CDR2 LQKENI. V lost 3 bases, J lost 2 bases, and 20 bases lay in between. This CDR3 has 18 amino acids. The CDR3 here is CASSPLGRGGRGNQPQHF. The CDR3 DNA sequence: TGTGCCAGCTCACCCCTCGGGAGGGGAGGTCGTGGCAATCAGCCCCAGCATTTT.

This chain joins TRBV5-1 and TRBJ1-1; D gene unclear. V lost 0 bases and J 1 base, leaving 7 bases between the germline ends. Germline V gene sequence: CDR1 SGHRS, CDR2 YFSETQ. The CDR3 covers 14 residues. CDR3 amino acids: CASSLAQANTEAFF. As DNA, the CDR3 is TGCGCCAGCAGCTTGGCCCAAGCGAACACTGAAGCTTTCTTT.

This rearrangement joins TRBV3-1 (or the pseudogene TRBV3-2) to TRBJ2-7, with a weak D call TRBD1 (6 bases). CDR1 LGHDT and CDR2 YNNKEL come from the germline V gene (reference sequence). This CDR3 is built from 14 residues. Trimming cost V 4 bases and J 4 bases, with 14 bases left between them. CDR3 loop: CASSRGGFGYEQYF. CDR3 sequence (DNA): TGTGCCAGCAGCCGAGGGGGATTCGGGTACGAGCAGTACTTC.

The count of this clone is one. The chain combines TRBV19 with TRBJ1-1; 7 bases line up with TRBD1. After removal of 3 bases from V and 1 base from J, the junction contained 11 bases not matched to a gene. There are 17 residues in the CDR3. Looked up from germline, CDR1 is LNHDA and CDR2 is SQIVND (reference sequence). The CDR3 DNA follows: TGTGCCAGTAGTATCACCGACAGGGACATTTGGAACACTGAAGCTTTCTTT. Translating gives CASSITDRDIWNTEAFF.

V is TRBV10-3 and J is TRBJ1-1; TRBD1 matches at 12 bases. CDR1 and CDR2 (germline): ENHRY, SYGVKD. This CDR3 is 13 amino acids long. V was clipped by 6 bases and J by 11 bases; unmatched bases: 7. The DNA for the CDR3 is TGTGCCATCAGACCGGGACAGGGGGCAGGGGCTTTCTTT. Translating it yields CAIRPGQGAGAFF.

The chain couples TRBV15 to TRBJ2-5, with TRBD1 as a possible D gene (6 bases). The CDR3 contains 19 residues. In germline, CDR1 is LNHNV, CDR2 YYDKDF (reference sequence). V lost 0 bases to trimming and J lost 5 bases, with 25 bases between them. The CDR3, as DNA: TGTGCCACCAGCAGAGATAGGTTGGCAGGGGACAACCGTAGGGAGACCCAGTACTTC. It encodes CATSRDRLAGDNRRETQYF.

The chain joins TRBV19 to TRBJ2-7, with D hard to call. V lost 5 bases and J 7 bases, leaving 15 bases between the germline ends. Germline-derived CDR1 and CDR2 are LNHDA and SQIVND (reference sequence). This CDR3 comprises 13 residues. CDR3 DNA: TGTGCCAGTAGTTCGGCTCGTCAGGAAGAGCAGTACTTC. Translated: CASSSARQEEQYF.

This clone came up once. V gene TRBV28 combines with J gene TRBJ1-2, with D possibly matching TRBD1 (6 bases). This CDR3 has 13 amino acids. The germline CDR1 and CDR2 sequences are MDHEN and SYDVKM. Trimming took off 5 bases at V and 4 bases at J, with 11 bases between the two ends. This chain's CDR3 is CASSPRTVYGYTF. Written as DNA, the CDR3 is TGTGCCAGCAGTCCAAGGACAGTCTATGGCTACACCTTC.

The chain is built from TRBV3-1 (or the pseudogene TRBV3-2) and TRBJ2-2; TRBD2 is a possible D gene (6 bases). Trimming pared 0 bases from V and 6 bases from J, leaving 14 bases between. This CDR3 has 16 amino acids. CDR1 and CDR2 from the germline V gene are LGHDT and YNNKEL (reference sequence). Here the CDR3 DNA reads TGTGCCAGCAGCCAAGATGATCGGGAGAGGCCCGGGGAGCTGTTTTTT. Its translation: CASSQDDRERPGELFF.

V is TRBV19 and J is TRBJ2-3; D not certain. The V end lost 3 bases, the J end lost 2 bases, and 12 bases lay between the germline ends. The CDR3 loop spans 15 amino acids. CDR1 LNHDA and CDR2 SQIVND come from the germline V gene (reference sequence). The CDR3 bases are TGTGCCAGTAGTATTGGTCTCAGGTCCACAGATACGCAGTATTTT. Amino acids: CASSIGLRSTDTQYF.

The rearrangement links TRBV10-3 to TRBJ2-7; TRBD1 agrees at 7 bases. Trimming took 0 bases from V and 6 from J; bases not matched to a gene: 8. Germline CDR1 and CDR2: ENHRY and SYGVKD. The CDR3 contains 15 residues. CDR3 DNA: TGTGCCATCAGTGAGTCGACAGGGTCGTCGTCCGAGCAGTACGTC. It codes for CAISESTGSSSEQYV.

The chain combines TRBV5-1 with TRBJ1-3, with D possibly being TRBD1 (5 bases). The CDR3 has 16 residues. The V and J ends lost 0 bases and 0 bases respectively, with 10 bases between them. The germline V gene has CDR1 SGHRS and CDR2 YFSETQ. The CDR3, as DNA: TGCGCCAGCAGCTTGGGACCGACAGTCTCTGGAAACACCATATATTTT. Residues: CASSLGPTVSGNTIYF.